This T cell receptor (beta chain) was recovered during a study of control samples from healthy donors and cancer patients. This CDR3 region has 15 residues. CDR1 and CDR2 (germline): SGHRS, YFSETQ. The junction had 6 bases not matched to a gene; V was cut back by 4 bases and J by 5 bases. Method: immunoSEQ multiplex PCR; TCRdb's copy keeps in-frame clones and lacks some. The data contain about 94,000 clones, 90% of them singletons. The clonotype was recovered from a woman between 18 and 29 years old in good health. The chain uses TRBV5-1 and TRBJ2-1; 10 nucleotides match TRBD2. Sequencing used blood. The CDR3 DNA reads as TGCGCCAGCAGCCTCGGACTAGCGGTGAACAATGAGCAGTTCTTC. Translated, it gives CASSLGLAVNNEQFF.